These 13 T cell receptor beta chains share one sample of origin, sequenced in a study of CD8+ T cells in alopecia areata. In each case, RNA was isolated and then reverse transcribed into cDNA as the sequencing template. Sequencing was performed with immunoSEQ multiplex PCR; in TCRdb, only in-frame clones are kept and a portion is missing. The sample lists about 150,000 clones; about 54% were seen once. Sequenced input: CD4+ T cells sorted from blood. These receptors originate from a human donor in good health.

The chain links TRBV20-1 to TRBJ1-1; D is unresolved. Germline CDR1 DFQATT, CDR2 SNEGSKA (reference sequence). This CDR3 spans 11 amino acids. V was pared by 3 bases and J by 11 bases, with 13 bases between. The chain's CDR3 is CSASQSIDAFF. CDR3 sequence (DNA): TGCAGTGCTAGCCAATCAATAGATGCTTTCTTT.

CDR3 in DNA: TGCAGCGTGGGGGGGACTAGCGGGAGTAGGCGTTACAATGAGCAGTTCTTC. Its translation is CSVGGTSGSRRYNEQFF. The chain employs TRBV29-1 and TRBJ2-1; 14 bases fit TRBD2. Germline CDR1 SQVTM, CDR2 ANQGSEA. The V and J ends lost 6 bases and 4 bases, in that order; junction bases with no gene match: 11. The CDR3 extends over 17 amino acids.

The CDR3 loop is CASSTGQGIKPYTF. CDR3 nucleotides: TGTGCCAGCAGTACGGGACAGGGAATTAAACCGTACACCTTC. The chain carries TRBV6-5 and TRBJ1-2; 9 bases fit TRBD1. Germline loops: CDR1 MNHEY, CDR2 SVGAGI. V was pared by 5 bases and J by 11 bases, with 12 bases of the junction left unmatched. CDR3 length equals 14 residues.

CDR3 in DNA: TGCGCCAGCAGCCACCCGGGGGGCGGGAGGGCCAAAGACCCCGGGGAGCTGTTTTTT. As protein: CASSHPGGGRAKDPGELFF. The chain couples TRBV4-1 to TRBJ2-2; 9 bases are a match to TRBD2. J was trimmed by 6 bases and V by 3 bases; bases with no gene match: 17. This CDR3 has 19 amino acids. From germline, CDR1 is MGHRA and CDR2 YSYEKL.

This clone was counted only a few times. The V and J genes are TRBV28 and TRBJ1-2; D gene uncertain. This CDR3 comprises 12 residues. V was trimmed by 5 bases and J by 8 bases, leaving 12 bases between them. Germline CDR1 and CDR2: MDHEN and SYDVKM. The CDR3 DNA reads TGTGCCAGCAGTCCAAGGGCACGGGGCTACACCTTC. It translates to CASSPRARGYTF.

The J gene is TRBJ1-2, the V gene TRBV29-1, with 9 bases matching TRBD1. This CDR3 spans 13 amino acids. V dropped 4 bases and J dropped 1; count of bases not matched to a gene: 1. Germline CDR1 and CDR2: SQVTM and ANQGSEA. The CDR3 region is CSVVGQGNYGYTF. The CDR3 DNA follows: TGCAGCGTTGTGGGACAGGGTAACTATGGCTACACCTTC.

The V and J genes are TRBV29-1 and TRBJ2-5, with TRBD2 identical over 11 bases. In germline, CDR1 is SQVTM, CDR2 ANQGSEA. J was trimmed by 5 bases and V by 6 bases; bases with no gene match: 11. This CDR3 is 15 amino acids long. The CDR3 protein is CSVGPTSGSLETQYF. The DNA of the CDR3 is TGCAGCGTGGGCCCTACTAGCGGGAGCTTGGAGACCCAGTACTTC.

The J gene is TRBJ1-1, the V gene TRBV30; no clear D gene. The CDR3 is 13 amino acids. Germline V CDR1 and CDR2: GTSNPN, SVGIG (reference sequence). V was trimmed by 0 bases and J by 1 base, leaving 6 bases between them. The CDR3 DNA sequence: TGTGCCTGGAGTGTACTCAGGAACACTGAAGCTTTCTTT. Amino acids: CAWSVLRNTEAFF. Combining the CDR3 with reference TRBV30 and TRBJ1-1 gives the whole variable domain SQTIHQWPATLVQPVGSPLSLECTVEGTSNPNLYWYRQAAGRGLQLLFYSVGIGQISSEVPQNLSASRPQDRQFILSSKKLLLSDSGFYLCAWSVLRNTEAFFGQGTRLTVV.

The DNA of the CDR3 is TGCAGCGTTGGACGGGTTCCAGGGAACGAGCAGTACTTC. Protein sequence: CSVGRVPGNEQYF. This chain uses TRBV29-1 with TRBJ2-7; tentatively, D is TRBD1 (5 bases). The CDR3 length is 13 residues. V was cut by 4 bases and J by 5 bases, with 15 bases left in between. CDR1 is SQVTM, CDR2 ANQGSEA, per germline.

The rearrangement links TRBV18 to TRBJ2-7; the match to TRBD2 covers 9 bases. With V trimmed by 3 bases and J by 0 bases, 3 bases remained unmatched. Germline CDR1 and CDR2: KGHSH and LQKENI. This CDR3 spans 15 amino acids. The chain's CDR3 is CASSPISGSSYEQYF. CDR3 coding DNA: TGTGCCAGCTCACCTATTAGCGGGAGCTCCTACGAGCAGTACTTC.

J is TRBJ2-3 and V is TRBV29-1; no definite D call. The CDR3 contains 14 residues. Between the trimmed V and J ends, which lost 4 bases and 0 bases, there was a span of 11 bases. Germline CDR1 reads SQVTM; CDR2 reads ANQGSEA. CDR3 DNA: TGCAGCGTTGGATCTACCCCTAGCACAGATACGCAGTATTTT. This sequence encodes CSVGSTPSTDTQYF.

The J gene is TRBJ2-3, the V gene TRBV30; D is perhaps TRBD2 (5 bases). The CDR3 contains 13 residues. V lost 4 bases and J lost 2, with 10 bases in between. The germline V gene has CDR1 GTSNPN and CDR2 SVGIG (reference sequence). The DNA of the CDR3 is TGTGCCTGGAAAGAGGACTTCACAGATACGCAGTATTTT. This sequence encodes CAWKEDFTDTQYF. The full variable domain, with the rest looked up from reference TRBV30 and TRBJ2-3, is SQTIHQWPATLVQPVGSPLSLECTVEGTSNPNLYWYRQAAGRGLQLLFYSVGIGQISSEVPQNLSASRPQDRQFILSSKKLLLSDSGFYLCAWKEDFTDTQYFGPGTRLTVL.

The chain links TRBV25-1 to TRBJ2-5; 11 nucleotides align to TRBD2. Germline CDR1 is MGHDK and CDR2 is SYGVNS. With V trimmed by 3 bases and J by 7 bases, 10 bases remained unmatched. The CDR3 sequence is 16 residues long. CDR3 nucleotide sequence: TGTGCCAGCAGTGACCCGGGACTAGCGGCGGGGTGGACCCAGTACTTC. Residues: CASSDPGLAAGWTQYF.